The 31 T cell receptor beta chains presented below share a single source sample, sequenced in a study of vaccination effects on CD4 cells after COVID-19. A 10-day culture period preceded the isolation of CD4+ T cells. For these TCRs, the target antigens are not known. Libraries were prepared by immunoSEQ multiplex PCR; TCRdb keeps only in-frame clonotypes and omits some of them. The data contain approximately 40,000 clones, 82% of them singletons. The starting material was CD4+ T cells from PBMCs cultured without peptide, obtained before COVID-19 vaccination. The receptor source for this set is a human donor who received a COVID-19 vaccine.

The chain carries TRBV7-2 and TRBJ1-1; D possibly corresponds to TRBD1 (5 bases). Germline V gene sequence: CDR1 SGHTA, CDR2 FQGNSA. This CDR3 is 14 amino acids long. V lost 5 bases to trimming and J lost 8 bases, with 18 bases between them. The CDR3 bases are TGTGCCAGCAGCGCATGGGGACGGTGGGAGGAAGCTTTCTTT. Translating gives CASSAWGRWEEAFF.

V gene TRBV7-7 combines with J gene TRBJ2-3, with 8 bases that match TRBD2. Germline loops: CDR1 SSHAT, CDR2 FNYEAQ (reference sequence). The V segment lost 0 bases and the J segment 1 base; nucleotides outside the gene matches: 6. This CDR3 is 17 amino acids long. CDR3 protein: CASSLAPGGGRTDTQYF. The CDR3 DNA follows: TGTGCCAGCAGCTTAGCCCCGGGGGGGGGTCGCACAGATACGCAGTATTTT.

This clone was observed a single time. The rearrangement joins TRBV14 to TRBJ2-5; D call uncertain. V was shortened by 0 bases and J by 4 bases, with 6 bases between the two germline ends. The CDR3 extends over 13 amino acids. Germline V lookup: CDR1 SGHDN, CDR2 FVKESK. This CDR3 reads CASSQDMGETQYF. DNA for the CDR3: TGTGCCAGCAGCCAAGATATGGGAGAGACCCAGTACTTC.

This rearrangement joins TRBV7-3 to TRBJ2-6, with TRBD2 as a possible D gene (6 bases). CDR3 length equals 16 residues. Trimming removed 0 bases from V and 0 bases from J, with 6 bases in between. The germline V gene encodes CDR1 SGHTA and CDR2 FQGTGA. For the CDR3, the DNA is TGTGCCAGCAGCTTAACGGGGGGCTCTGGGGCCAACGTCCTGACTTTC. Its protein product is CASSLTGGSGANVLTF.

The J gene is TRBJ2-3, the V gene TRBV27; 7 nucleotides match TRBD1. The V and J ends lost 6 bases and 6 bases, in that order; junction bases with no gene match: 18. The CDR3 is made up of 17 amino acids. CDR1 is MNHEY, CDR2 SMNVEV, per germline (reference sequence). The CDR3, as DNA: TGTGCCAGCAGCCAGGGGGTCTCGCCGGGGCTAGGGGATACGCAGTATTTT. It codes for CASSQGVSPGLGDTQYF.

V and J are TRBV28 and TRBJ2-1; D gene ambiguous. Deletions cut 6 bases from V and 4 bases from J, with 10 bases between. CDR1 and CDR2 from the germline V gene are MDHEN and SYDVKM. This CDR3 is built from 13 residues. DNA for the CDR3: TGTGCCAGCAGGACGGTAATTTACAATGAGCAGTTCTTC. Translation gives CASRTVIYNEQFF.

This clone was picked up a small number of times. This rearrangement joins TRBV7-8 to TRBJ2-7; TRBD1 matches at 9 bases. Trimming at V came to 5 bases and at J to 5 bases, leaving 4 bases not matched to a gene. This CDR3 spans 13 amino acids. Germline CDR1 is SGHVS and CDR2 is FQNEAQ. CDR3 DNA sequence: TGTGCCAGCAGCCGCCGGGACAGGGACGAGCAGTACGTC. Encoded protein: CASSRRDRDEQYV.

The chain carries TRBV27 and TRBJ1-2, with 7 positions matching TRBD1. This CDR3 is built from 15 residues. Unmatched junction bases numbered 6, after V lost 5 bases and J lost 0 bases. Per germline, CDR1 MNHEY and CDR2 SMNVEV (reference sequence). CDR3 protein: CASSRQGRANYGYTF. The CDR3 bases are TGTGCCAGCAGTCGACAGGGTAGAGCTAACTATGGCTACACCTTC.

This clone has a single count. This chain's CDR3 is CASSYTSGAYNEQFF. DNA for the CDR3: TGCGCCAGCAGCTACACTAGCGGAGCCTACAATGAGCAGTTCTTC. V and J are TRBV5-1 and TRBJ2-1; TRBD2 aligns across 8 bases. CDR1 SGHRS and CDR2 YFSETQ come from the germline V gene. CDR3 length equals 15 residues. Trimming cost V 3 bases and J 2 bases; bases outside gene matches: 4.

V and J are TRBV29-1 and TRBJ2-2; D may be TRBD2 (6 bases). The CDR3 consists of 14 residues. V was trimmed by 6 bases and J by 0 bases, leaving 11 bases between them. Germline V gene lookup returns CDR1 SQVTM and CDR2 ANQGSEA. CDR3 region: CSVEEGPNTGELFF. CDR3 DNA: TGCAGCGTCGAGGAGGGTCCGAACACCGGGGAGCTGTTTTTT.

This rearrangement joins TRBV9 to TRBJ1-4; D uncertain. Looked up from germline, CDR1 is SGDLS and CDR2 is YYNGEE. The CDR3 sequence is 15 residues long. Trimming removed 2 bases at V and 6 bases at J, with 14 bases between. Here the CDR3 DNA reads TGTGCCAGCAGCGTGATGGGGAGAGTGGATGAAAAACTGTTTTTT. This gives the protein CASSVMGRVDEKLFF. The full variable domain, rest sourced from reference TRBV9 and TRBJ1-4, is DSGVTQTPKHLITATGQRVTLRCSPRSGDLSVYWYQQSLDQGLQFLIQYYNGEERAKGNILERFSAQQFPDLHSELNLSSLELGDSALYFCASSVMGRVDEKLFFGSGTQLSVL.

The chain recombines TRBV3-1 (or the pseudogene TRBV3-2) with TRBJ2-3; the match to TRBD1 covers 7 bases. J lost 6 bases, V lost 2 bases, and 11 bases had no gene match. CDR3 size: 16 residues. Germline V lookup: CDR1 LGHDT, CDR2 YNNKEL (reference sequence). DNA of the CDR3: TGTGCCAGCAGCCAACTGAAAGGGGGCTCTGGGGATACGCAGTATTTT. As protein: CASSQLKGGSGDTQYF.

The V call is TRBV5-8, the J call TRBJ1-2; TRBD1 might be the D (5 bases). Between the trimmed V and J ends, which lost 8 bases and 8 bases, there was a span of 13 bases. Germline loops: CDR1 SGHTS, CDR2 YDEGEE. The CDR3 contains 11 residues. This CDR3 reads CASRQFDGYTF. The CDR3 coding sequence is TGTGCCAGTCGACAGTTCGACGGCTACACCTTC.

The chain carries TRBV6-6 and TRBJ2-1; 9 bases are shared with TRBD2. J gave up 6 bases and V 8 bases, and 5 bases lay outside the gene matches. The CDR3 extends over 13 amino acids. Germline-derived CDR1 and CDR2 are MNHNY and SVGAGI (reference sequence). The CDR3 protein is CASCGGGANEQFF. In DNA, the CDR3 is TGTGCCAGCTGTGGCGGGGGGGCCAATGAGCAGTTCTTC.

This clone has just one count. In DNA, the CDR3 is TGCGCCAGCAGTGAGAATGAGGGGTTCACAGATACGCAGTATTTT. Its protein is CASSENEGFTDTQYF. V usage is TRBV10-1 and J usage is TRBJ2-3; either TRBD1 or TRBD2 may fit D (5 bases each). Trimming left V 2 bases short and J 2 bases short, with 11 bases between. There are 15 residues in the CDR3. The germline CDR1 and CDR2 sequences are WNHNN and SYGVQD (reference sequence).

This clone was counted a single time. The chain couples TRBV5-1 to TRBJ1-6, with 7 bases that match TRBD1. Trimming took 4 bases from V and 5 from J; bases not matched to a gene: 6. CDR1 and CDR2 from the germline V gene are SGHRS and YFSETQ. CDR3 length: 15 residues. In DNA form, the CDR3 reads TGCGCCAGCAGCGCCGGGACAGTAAATAATTCACCCCTCCACTTT. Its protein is CASSAGTVNNSPLHF. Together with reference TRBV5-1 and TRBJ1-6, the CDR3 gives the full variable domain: KAGVTQTPRYLIKTRGQQVTLSCSPISGHRSVSWYQQTPGQGLQFLFEYFSETQRNKGNFPGRFSGRQFSNSRSEMNVSTLELGDSALYLCASSAGTVNNSPLHFGNGTRLTVT.

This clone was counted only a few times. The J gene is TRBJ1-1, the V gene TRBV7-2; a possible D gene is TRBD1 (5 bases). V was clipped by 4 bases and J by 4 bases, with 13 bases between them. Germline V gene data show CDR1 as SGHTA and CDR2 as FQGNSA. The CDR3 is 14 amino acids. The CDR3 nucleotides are TGTGCCAGCAGCTCAAGTGTGGGGCGCACTGAAGCTTTCTTT. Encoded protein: CASSSSVGRTEAFF.

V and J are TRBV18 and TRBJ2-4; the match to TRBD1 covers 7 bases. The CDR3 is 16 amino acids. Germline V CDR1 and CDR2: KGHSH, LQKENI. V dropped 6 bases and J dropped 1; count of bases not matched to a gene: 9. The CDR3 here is CASSHSGGWAKNIQYF. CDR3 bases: TGTGCCAGCTCTCACTCAGGGGGATGGGCCAAAAACATTCAGTACTTC.

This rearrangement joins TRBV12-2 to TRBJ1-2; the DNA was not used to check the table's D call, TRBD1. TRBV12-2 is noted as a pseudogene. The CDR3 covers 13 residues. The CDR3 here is CASRWGQSYGYTF. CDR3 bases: TGTGCAAGTCGCTGGGGACAGAGCTATGGCTACACCTTC.

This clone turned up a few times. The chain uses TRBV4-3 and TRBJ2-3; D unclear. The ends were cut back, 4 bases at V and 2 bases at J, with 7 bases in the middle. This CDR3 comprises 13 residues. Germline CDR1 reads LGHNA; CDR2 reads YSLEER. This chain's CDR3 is CASSPKFTDTQYF. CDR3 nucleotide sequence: TGCGCCAGCAGCCCGAAGTTCACAGATACGCAGTATTTT.

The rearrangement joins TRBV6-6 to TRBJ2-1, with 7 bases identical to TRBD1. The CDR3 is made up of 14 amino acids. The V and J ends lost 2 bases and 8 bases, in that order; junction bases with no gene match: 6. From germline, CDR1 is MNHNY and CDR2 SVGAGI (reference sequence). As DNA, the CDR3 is TGTGCCAGCAGTTACACGGGGACAGAGGATGAGCAGTTCTTC. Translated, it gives CASSYTGTEDEQFF.

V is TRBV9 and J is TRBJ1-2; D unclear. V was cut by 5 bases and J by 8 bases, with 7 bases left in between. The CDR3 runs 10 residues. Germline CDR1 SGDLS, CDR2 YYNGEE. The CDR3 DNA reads TGTGCCAGCAGTCTCAAAGGCTACACCTTC. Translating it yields CASSLKGYTF.

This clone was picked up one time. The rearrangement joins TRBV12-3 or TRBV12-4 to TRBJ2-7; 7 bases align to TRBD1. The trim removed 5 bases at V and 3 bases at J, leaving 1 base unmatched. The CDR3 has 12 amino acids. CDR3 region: CASSRQGYEQYV. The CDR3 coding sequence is TGTGCCAGCAGTCGACAGGGCTACGAGCAGTACGTC.

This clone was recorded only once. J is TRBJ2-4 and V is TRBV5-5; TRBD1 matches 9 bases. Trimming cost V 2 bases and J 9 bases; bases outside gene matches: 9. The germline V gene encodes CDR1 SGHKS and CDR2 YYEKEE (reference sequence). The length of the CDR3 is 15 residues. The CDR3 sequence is CASSFLQGARSIQYF. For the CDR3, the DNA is TGTGCCAGCAGCTTCTTACAGGGGGCGCGCAGCATTCAGTACTTC.

CDR3 residues: CASSFGLTTRNEQFF. The CDR3 bases are TGTGCCAGCAGCTTTGGTCTGACTACACGCAATGAGCAGTTCTTC. V usage is TRBV5-4 and J usage is TRBJ2-1, with a weak D call TRBD2 (5 bases). This CDR3 has 15 amino acids. The V gene's germline CDR1 is SGHNT and CDR2 YYREEE (reference sequence). Trimming took off 2 bases at V and 6 bases at J, with 15 bases between the two ends.

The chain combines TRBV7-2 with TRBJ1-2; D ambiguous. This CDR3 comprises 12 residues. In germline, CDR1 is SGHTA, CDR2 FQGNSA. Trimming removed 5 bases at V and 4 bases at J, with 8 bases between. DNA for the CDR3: TGTGCCAGCAGCGTAGGGTCCTATGGCTACACCTTC. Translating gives CASSVGSYGYTF. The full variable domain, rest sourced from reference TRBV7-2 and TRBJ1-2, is GAGVSQSPSNKVTEKGKDVELRCDPISGHTALYWYRQSLGQGLEFLIYFQGNSAPDKSGLPSDRFSAERTGGSVSTLTIQRTQQEDSAVYLCASSVGSYGYTFGSGTRLTVV.

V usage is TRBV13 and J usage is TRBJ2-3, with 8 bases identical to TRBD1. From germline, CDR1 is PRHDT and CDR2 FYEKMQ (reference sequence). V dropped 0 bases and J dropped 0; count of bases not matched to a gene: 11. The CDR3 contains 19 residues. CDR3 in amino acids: CASSLGLMTGEISTDTQYF. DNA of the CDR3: TGTGCCAGCAGCTTAGGCCTAATGACAGGGGAAATTAGCACAGATACGCAGTATTTT.

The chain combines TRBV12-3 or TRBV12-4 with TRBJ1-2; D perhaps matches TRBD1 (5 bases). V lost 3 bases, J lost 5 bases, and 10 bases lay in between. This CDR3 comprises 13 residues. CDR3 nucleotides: TGTGCCAGCAGTTTGACGGGGGGTTATGGCTACACCTTC. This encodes CASSLTGGYGYTF.

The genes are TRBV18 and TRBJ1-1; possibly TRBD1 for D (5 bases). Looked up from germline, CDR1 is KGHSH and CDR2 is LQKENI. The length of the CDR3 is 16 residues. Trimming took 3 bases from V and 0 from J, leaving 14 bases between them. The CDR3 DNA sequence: TGTGCCAGCTCACCCATTATCGGGACGGTGAACACTGAAGCTTTCTTT. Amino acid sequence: CASSPIIGTVNTEAFF.

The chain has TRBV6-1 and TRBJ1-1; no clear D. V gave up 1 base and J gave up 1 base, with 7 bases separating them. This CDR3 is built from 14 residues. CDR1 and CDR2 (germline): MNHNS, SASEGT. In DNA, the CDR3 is TGTGCCAGCAGTGAAGTAGCAGGGAACACTGAAGCTTTCTTT. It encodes CASSEVAGNTEAFF.

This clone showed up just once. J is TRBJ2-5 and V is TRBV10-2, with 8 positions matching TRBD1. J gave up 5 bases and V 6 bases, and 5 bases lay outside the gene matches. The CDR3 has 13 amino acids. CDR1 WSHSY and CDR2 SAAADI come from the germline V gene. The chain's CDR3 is CASRQTGVETQYF. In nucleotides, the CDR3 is TGCGCCAGCAGGCAGACAGGGGTGGAGACCCAGTACTTC.